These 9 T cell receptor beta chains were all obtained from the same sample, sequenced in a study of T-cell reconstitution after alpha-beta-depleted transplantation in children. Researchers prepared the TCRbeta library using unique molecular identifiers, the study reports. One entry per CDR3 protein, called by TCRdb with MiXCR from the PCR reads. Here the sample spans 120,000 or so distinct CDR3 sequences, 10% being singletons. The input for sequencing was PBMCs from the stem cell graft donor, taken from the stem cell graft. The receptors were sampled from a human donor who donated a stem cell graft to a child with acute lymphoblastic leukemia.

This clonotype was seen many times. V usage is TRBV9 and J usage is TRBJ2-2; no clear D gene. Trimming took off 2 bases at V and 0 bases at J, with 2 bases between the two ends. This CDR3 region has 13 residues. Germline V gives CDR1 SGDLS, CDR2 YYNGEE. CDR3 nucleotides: TGTGCCAGCAGCGTTCCGAACACCGGGGAGCTGTTTTTT. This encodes CASSVPNTGELFF.

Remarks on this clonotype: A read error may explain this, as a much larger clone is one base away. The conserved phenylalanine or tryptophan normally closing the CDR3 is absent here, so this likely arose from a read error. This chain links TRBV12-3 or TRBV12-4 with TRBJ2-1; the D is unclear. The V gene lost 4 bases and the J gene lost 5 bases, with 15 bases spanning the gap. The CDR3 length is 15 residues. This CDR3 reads CASSYLGVSNNEQFL. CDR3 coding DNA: TGTGCCAGCAGTTACCTTGGGGTCAGTAACAATGAGCAGTTCTTG.

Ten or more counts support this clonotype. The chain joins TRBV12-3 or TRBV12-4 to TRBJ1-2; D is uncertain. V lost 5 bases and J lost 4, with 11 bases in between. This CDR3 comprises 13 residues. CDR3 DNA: TGTGCCAGCAGTGATAAGCAGAGCTATGGCTACACCTTC. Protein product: CASSDKQSYGYTF.

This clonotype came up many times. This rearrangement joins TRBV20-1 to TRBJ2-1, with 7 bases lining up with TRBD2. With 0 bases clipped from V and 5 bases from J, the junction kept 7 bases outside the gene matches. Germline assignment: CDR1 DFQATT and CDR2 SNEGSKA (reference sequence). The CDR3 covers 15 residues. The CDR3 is CSARDVRGENNEQFF. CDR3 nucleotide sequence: TGCAGTGCTAGAGATGTACGGGGGGAGAACAATGAGCAGTTCTTC.

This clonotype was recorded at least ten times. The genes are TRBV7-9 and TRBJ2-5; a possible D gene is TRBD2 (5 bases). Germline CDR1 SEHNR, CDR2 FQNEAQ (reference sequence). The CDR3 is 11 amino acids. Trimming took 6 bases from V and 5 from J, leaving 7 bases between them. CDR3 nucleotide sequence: TGTGCCAGCAGGGGCGGGGAGACCCAGTACTTC. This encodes CASRGGETQYF.

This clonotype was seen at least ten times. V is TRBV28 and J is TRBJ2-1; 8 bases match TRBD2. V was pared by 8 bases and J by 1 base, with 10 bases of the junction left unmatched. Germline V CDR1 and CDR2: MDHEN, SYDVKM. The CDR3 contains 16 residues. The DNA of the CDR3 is TGTGCCAGCCTCTCGGGACTAGTTCGGTCCTACAATGAGCAGTTCTTC. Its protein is CASLSGLVRSYNEQFF. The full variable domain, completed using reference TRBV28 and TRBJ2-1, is DVKVTQSSRYLVKRTGEKVFLECVQDMDHENMFWYRQDPGLGLRLIYFSYDVKMKEKGDIPEGYSVSREKKERFSLILESASTNQTSMYLCASLSGLVRSYNEQFFGPGTRLTVL.

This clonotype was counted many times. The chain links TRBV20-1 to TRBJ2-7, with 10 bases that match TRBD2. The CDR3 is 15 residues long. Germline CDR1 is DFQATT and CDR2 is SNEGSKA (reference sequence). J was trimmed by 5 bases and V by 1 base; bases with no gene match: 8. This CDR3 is CSARGRSGRTNEQYF. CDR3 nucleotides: TGCAGTGCTAGAGGGCGTAGCGGGAGGACAAACGAGCAGTACTTC.

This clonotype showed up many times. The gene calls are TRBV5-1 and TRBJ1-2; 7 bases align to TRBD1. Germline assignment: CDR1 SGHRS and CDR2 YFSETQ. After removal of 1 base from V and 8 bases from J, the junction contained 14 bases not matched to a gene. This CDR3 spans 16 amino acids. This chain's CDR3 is CASSLSGQPPDWGYTF. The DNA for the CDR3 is TGCGCCAGCAGCTTGTCGGGACAGCCTCCGGACTGGGGCTACACCTTC.

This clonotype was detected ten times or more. The CDR3 here is CASRAMGTGELFF. DNA for the CDR3: TGTGCCAGCAGAGCCATGGGCACCGGGGAGCTGTTTTTT. The V call is TRBV12-3 or TRBV12-4, the J call TRBJ2-2; D remains ambiguous. V shed 6 bases and J shed 4 bases, with 9 bases lying between them. This CDR3 has 13 amino acids.